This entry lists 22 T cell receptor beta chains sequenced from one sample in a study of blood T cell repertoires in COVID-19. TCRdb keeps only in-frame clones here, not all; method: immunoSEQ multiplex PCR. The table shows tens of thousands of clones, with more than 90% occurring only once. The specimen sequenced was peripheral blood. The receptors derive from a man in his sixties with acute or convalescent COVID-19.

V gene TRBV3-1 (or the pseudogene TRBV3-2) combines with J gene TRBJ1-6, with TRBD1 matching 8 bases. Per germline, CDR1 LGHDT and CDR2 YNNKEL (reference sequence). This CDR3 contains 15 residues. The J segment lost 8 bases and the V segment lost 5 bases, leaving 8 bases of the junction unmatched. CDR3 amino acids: CASSARQTGDSPLHF. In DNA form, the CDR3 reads TGTGCCAGCAGCGCCCGACAGACAGGGGATTCACCCCTCCACTTT.

The CDR3 is CASSPTGQETQYF. CDR3 bases: TGTGCCAGCAGCCCGACAGGACAAGAGACCCAGTACTTC. The chain couples TRBV9 to TRBJ2-5; TRBD1 might be the D (6 bases). The germline V gene has CDR1 SGDLS and CDR2 YYNGEE. The CDR3 has 13 amino acids. V gave up 4 bases and J gave up 2 bases, with 9 bases separating them.

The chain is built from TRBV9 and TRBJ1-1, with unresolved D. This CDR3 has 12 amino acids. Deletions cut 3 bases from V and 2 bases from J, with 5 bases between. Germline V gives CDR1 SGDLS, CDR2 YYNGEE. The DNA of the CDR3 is TGTGCCAGCAGCGCAGTTAACACTGAAGCTTTCTTT. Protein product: CASSAVNTEAFF.

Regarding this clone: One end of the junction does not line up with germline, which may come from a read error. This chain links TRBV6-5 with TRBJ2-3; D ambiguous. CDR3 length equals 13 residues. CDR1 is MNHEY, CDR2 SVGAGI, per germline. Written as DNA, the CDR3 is TGTGCCAGCACCGAGTCGTACACAGATACGCAGTATTTC. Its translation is CASTESYTDTQYF.

This CDR3 reads CASEGTSGQYNEQFF. The CDR3 DNA reads as TGTGCCAGCGAGGGGACTAGCGGGCAGTACAATGAGCAGTTCTTC. This rearrangement joins TRBV9 to TRBJ2-1; the match to TRBD2 covers 12 bases. The junction had 6 bases not matched to a gene; V was cut back by 7 bases and J by 4 bases. The length of the CDR3 is 15 residues. Germline V lookup: CDR1 SGDLS, CDR2 YYNGEE.

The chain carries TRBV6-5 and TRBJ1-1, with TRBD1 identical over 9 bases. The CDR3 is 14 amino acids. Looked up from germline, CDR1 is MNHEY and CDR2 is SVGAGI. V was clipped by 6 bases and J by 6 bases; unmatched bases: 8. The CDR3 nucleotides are TGTGCCAGCAGGGGACAGGGTTTTTTCGCTGAAGCTTTCTTT. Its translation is CASRGQGFFAEAFF.

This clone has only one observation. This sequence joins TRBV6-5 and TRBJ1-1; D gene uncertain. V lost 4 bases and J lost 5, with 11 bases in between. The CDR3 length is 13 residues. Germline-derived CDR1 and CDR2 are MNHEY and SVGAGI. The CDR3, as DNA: TGTGCCAGCAGTTGGGCAGGCCCTACTGAAGCTTTCTTT. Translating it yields CASSWAGPTEAFF.

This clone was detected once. The CDR3 loop reads CASNTGKGEAFF. CDR3 coding DNA: TGTGCCAGCAACACAGGAAAGGGTGAAGCTTTCTTT. This sequence joins TRBV6-5 and TRBJ1-1; possibly TRBD1 for D (5 bases). Germline V lookup: CDR1 MNHEY, CDR2 SVGAGI. This CDR3 is built from 12 residues. V lost 7 bases and J 7 bases, leaving 13 bases between the germline ends.

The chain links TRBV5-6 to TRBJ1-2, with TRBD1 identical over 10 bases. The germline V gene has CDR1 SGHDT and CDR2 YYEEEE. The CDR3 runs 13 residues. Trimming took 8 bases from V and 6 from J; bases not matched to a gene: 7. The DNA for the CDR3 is TGTGCCAGTGTCCGGGACAGGGGAGATGGCTACACCTTC. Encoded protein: CASVRDRGDGYTF. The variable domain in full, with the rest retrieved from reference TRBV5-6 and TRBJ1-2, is DAGVTQSPTHLIKTRGQQVTLRCSPKSGHDTVSWYQQALGQGPQFIFQYYEEEERQRGNFPDRFSGHQFPNYSSELNVNALLLGDSALYLCASVRDRGDGYTFGSGTRLTVV.

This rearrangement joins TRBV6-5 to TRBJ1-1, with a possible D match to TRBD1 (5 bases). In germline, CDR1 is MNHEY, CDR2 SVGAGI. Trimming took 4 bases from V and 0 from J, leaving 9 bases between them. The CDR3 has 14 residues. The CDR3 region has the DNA TGTGCCAGCAGTTTCGACAGCCTGAACACTGAAGCTTTCTTT. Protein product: CASSFDSLNTEAFF.

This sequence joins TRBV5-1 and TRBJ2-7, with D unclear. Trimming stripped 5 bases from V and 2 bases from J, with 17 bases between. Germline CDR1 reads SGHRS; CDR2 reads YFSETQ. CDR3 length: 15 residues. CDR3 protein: CASSAVGPNTYEQYF. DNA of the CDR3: TGCGCCAGCAGTGCCGTTGGTCCCAACACCTACGAGCAGTACTTC.

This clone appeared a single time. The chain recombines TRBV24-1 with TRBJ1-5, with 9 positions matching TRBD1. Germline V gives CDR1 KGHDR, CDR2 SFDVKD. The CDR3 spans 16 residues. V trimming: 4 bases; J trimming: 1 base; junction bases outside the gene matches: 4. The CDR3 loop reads CATSDRDRESNQPQHF. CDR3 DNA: TGTGCCACCAGTGACCGGGACAGGGAAAGCAATCAGCCCCAGCATTTT.

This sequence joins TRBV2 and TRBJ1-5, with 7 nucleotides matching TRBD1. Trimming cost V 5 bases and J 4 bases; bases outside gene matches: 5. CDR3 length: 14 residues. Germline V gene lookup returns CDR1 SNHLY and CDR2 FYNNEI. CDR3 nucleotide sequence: TGTGCCAGCAGTTACAGGGGAGGTAATCAGCCCCAGCATTTT. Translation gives CASSYRGGNQPQHF.

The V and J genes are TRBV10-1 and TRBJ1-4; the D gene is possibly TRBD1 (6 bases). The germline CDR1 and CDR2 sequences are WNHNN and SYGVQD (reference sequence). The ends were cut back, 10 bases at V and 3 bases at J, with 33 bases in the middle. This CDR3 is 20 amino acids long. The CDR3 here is CANRLGKTGLGIWANEKLFF. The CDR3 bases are TGCGCCAATCGCTTAGGCAAAACAGGGTTAGGAATATGGGCTAATGAAAAACTGTTTTTT.

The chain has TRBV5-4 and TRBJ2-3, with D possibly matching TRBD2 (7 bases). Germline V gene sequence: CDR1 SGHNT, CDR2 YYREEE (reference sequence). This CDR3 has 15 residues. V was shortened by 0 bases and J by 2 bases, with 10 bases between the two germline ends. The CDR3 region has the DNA TGTGCCAGCAGCTTGGCGGGGGGCTTCACAGATACGCAGTATTTT. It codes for CASSLAGGFTDTQYF.

CDR3 sequence reads: CASSLQGATYEQYF. CDR3 DNA sequence: TGTGCCAGCAGCTTACAGGGGGCTACCTACGAGCAGTACTTC. J is TRBJ2-7 and V is TRBV7-8; 8 bases are a match to TRBD1. Germline-derived CDR1 and CDR2 are SGHVS and FQNEAQ. Germline trimming cut 2 bases from V and 2 bases from J; bases unmatched to any gene: 2. CDR3 length: 14 residues.

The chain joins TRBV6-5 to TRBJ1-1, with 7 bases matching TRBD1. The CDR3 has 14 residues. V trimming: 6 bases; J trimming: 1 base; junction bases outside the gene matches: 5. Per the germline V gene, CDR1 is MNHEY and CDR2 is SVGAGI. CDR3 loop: CASRLQGWNTEAFF. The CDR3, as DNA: TGTGCCAGCAGGTTACAGGGGTGGAACACTGAAGCTTTCTTT.

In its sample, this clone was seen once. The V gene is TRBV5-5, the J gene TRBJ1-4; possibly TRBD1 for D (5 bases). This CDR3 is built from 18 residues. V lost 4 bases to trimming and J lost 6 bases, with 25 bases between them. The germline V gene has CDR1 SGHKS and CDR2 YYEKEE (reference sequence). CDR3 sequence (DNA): TGTGCCAGCAGCCGGGCTGTGCAGGGACTTAGTGCGTATGAAAAACTGTTTTTT. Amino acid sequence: CASSRAVQGLSAYEKLFF.

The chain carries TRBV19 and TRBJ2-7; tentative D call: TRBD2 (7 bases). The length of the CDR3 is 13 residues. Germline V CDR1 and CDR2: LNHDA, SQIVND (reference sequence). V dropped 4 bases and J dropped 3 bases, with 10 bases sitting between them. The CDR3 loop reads CASSTGGFYEQYF. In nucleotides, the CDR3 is TGTGCCAGTAGTACGGGGGGCTTCTACGAGCAGTACTTC.

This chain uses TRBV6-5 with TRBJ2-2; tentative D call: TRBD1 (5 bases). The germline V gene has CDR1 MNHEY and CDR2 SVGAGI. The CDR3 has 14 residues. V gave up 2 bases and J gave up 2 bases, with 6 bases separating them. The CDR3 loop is CASSYDRNTGELFF. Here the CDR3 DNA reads TGTGCCAGCAGTTACGACAGAAACACCGGGGAGCTGTTTTTT.

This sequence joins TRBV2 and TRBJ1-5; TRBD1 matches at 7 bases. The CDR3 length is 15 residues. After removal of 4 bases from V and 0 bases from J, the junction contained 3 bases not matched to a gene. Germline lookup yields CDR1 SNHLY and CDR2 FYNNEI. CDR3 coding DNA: TGTGCCAGCAGTGCGACAGGGTTTAGCAATCAGCCCCAGCATTTT. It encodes CASSATGFSNQPQHF.

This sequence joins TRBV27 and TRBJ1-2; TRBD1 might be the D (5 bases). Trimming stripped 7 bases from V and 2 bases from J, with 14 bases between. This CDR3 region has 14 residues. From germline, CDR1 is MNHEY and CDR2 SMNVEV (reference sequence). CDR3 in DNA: TGTGCCAGCAACACCGGGGGGGGAAACTATGGCTACACCTTC. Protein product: CASNTGGGNYGYTF.